The 27 T cell receptor beta chains given below trace back to one sample, sequenced in a study of T cells in narcolepsy. Repertoires were generated with immunoSEQ multiplex PCR, while TCRdb's copy carries only in-frame clones and drops some. The sample yields approximately 25,000 clones, roughly nine tenths seen once. Sequenced input: CD45RA- memory CD4+ T cells from PBMCs. The receptors shown here come from a human donor with narcolepsy.

The rearrangement uses TRBV18 and TRBJ2-7; D gene ambiguous. This CDR3 has 13 residues. Germline CDR1 reads KGHSH; CDR2 reads LQKENI. V lost 3 bases to trimming and J lost 5 bases, with 11 bases between them. This chain's CDR3 is CASSPAPGHEQYV. The CDR3 DNA sequence: TGTGCCAGCTCACCTGCCCCTGGGCACGAGCAGTACGTC.

V usage is TRBV2 and J usage is TRBJ1-2, with 9 bases identical to TRBD1. After removal of 6 bases from V and 4 bases from J, the junction contained 6 bases not matched to a gene. CDR1 and CDR2 from the germline V gene are SNHLY and FYNNEI. CDR3 size: 14 residues. The CDR3, as DNA: TGTGCCAGCAGCCAAGAGACAGGGGGCTATGGCTACACCTTC. It encodes CASSQETGGYGYTF.

The chain combines TRBV19 with TRBJ2-7; D is possibly TRBD2 (5 bases). This CDR3 is 16 amino acids long. V lost 6 bases to trimming and J lost 4 bases, with 22 bases between them. Germline CDR1 and CDR2: LNHDA and SQIVND (reference sequence). CDR3 residues: CASSPRVGGSLYEQYV. The CDR3 region has the DNA TGTGCCAGTAGCCCCCGCGTTGGAGGATCCCTATACGAGCAGTACGTC.

The chain uses TRBV2 and TRBJ1-2; perhaps TRBD1 as D (5 bases). Germline V gives CDR1 SNHLY, CDR2 FYNNEI. This CDR3 spans 12 amino acids. The CDR3 loop is CARPGGGAGYTF. The CDR3 coding sequence is TGTGCACGACCTGGGGGGGGTGCTGGCTACACCTTC.

The CDR3 nucleotides are TGTGCCAGCAGCAGCAGACAGGGGGTAGTCGGCTACACCTTC. Its protein is CASSSRQGVVGYTF. The chain employs TRBV5-4 and TRBJ1-2, with 9 nucleotides matching TRBD1. Per the germline V gene, CDR1 is SGHNT and CDR2 is YYREEE (reference sequence). V was clipped by 4 bases and J by 8 bases; unmatched bases: 9. The CDR3 is made up of 14 amino acids.

The J gene is TRBJ1-6, the V gene TRBV29-1; D is unclear. The germline V gene encodes CDR1 SQVTM and CDR2 ANQGSEA. V was trimmed by 2 bases and J by 10 bases, leaving 12 bases between them. This CDR3 has 13 amino acids. CDR3 in amino acids: CSVEQTRGSPLHF. In nucleotides, the CDR3 is TGCAGCGTTGAACAGACACGGGGATCACCCCTCCACTTT.

The CDR3 reads CASSPRQLSEQFF. CDR3 sequence (DNA): TGTGCCAGCAGTCCCCGTCAGCTCAGCGAGCAGTTCTTC. The V and J genes are TRBV27 and TRBJ2-1, with no clear D. The germline V and J ends were trimmed by 5 bases and 10 bases, with 15 bases remaining between them. This CDR3 is built from 13 residues. Per the germline V gene, CDR1 is MNHEY and CDR2 is SMNVEV (reference sequence).

This clone showed up just once. The chain is built from TRBV5-1 and TRBJ2-5; TRBD1 agrees at 8 bases. Trimming at V came to 0 bases and at J to 0 bases, leaving 1 base not matched to a gene. CDR1 and CDR2 (germline): SGHRS, YFSETQ. There are 15 residues in the CDR3. Here the CDR3 DNA reads TGCGCCAGCAGCTTGGGACAGGGGTACCAAGAGACCCAGTACTTC. It codes for CASSLGQGYQETQYF.

This rearrangement joins TRBV27 to TRBJ2-5, with D maybe TRBD2 (5 bases). The CDR3 extends over 15 amino acids. Germline loops: CDR1 MNHEY, CDR2 SMNVEV (reference sequence). V lost 2 bases and J lost 2, with 12 bases in between. The DNA for the CDR3 is TGTGCCAGCAGTTTAAGGGTCACTAGGCAAGAGACCCAGTACTTC. The encoded protein is CASSLRVTRQETQYF.

The genes are TRBV27 and TRBJ1-2, with D hard to call. Trimming left V 7 bases short and J 6 bases short, with 21 bases between. Germline V gene sequence: CDR1 MNHEY, CDR2 SMNVEV (reference sequence). The CDR3 contains 15 residues. The CDR3 region has the DNA TGTGCCAGCAAGAGGTCTAGGGATCTAAGGGATGGCTACACCTTC. Protein product: CASKRSRDLRDGYTF.

The J gene is TRBJ2-5, the V gene TRBV10-3; 8 bases match TRBD2. The length of the CDR3 is 14 residues. Germline V CDR1 and CDR2: ENHRY, SYGVKD. V dropped 5 bases and J dropped 2; count of bases not matched to a gene: 4. The CDR3: CAISSGGFQETQYF. CDR3 DNA: TGTGCCATCAGTAGCGGGGGATTTCAAGAGACCCAGTACTTC.

The chain joins TRBV11-2 to TRBJ1-6; weak D call: TRBD1 (5 bases). CDR3 length: 14 residues. Trimming stripped 3 bases from V and 8 bases from J, with 11 bases between. Looked up from germline, CDR1 is SGHAT and CDR2 is FQNNGV. The DNA for the CDR3 is TGTGCCAGCAGCTTGCAGGGTTCTCATTCACCCCTCCACTTT. This codes for CASSLQGSHSPLHF. Full variable domain (missing parts from reference TRBV11-2 and TRBJ1-6): EAGVAQSPRYKIIEKRQSVAFWCNPISGHATLYWYQQILGQGPKLLIQFQNNGVVDDSQLPKDRFSAERLKGVDSTLKIQPAKLEDSAVYLCASSLQGSHSPLHFGNGTRLTVT.

The chain carries TRBV19 and TRBJ2-5; 8 bases match TRBD2. The CDR3 sequence is 17 residues long. CDR1 LNHDA and CDR2 SQIVND come from the germline V gene (reference sequence). Germline trimming cut 9 bases from V and 5 bases from J; bases unmatched to any gene: 20. DNA of the CDR3: TGTGCCAGCCGGCCCAATCCACCCCGGGGGGGCTATGAGACCCAGTACTTC. Translating it yields CASRPNPPRGGYETQYF.

This chain uses TRBV19 with TRBJ2-2; perhaps TRBD1 as D (5 bases). The germline V gene encodes CDR1 LNHDA and CDR2 SQIVND (reference sequence). This CDR3 comprises 15 residues. The V and J ends lost 3 bases and 4 bases respectively, with 12 bases between them. Here the CDR3 DNA reads TGTGCCAGTAGTATTGAGCCAGGGCGCACCGGGGAGCTGTTTTTT. This translates into CASSIEPGRTGELFF.

In DNA, the CDR3 is TGCGCCAGCAGCTCGCACGACAGGGGGAGGGACTATGGCTACACCTTC. Protein product: CASSSHDRGRDYGYTF. V gene TRBV5-1 combines with J gene TRBJ1-2, with 9 positions matching TRBD1. The CDR3 totals 16 residues. Germline trimming cut 3 bases from V and 3 bases from J; bases unmatched to any gene: 9. Germline V gene sequence: CDR1 SGHRS, CDR2 YFSETQ.

J is TRBJ2-5 and V is TRBV29-1; D might be TRBD2 (5 bases). V was pared by 2 bases and J by 3 bases, with 10 bases between. The CDR3 consists of 13 residues. Germline CDR1 reads SQVTM; CDR2 reads ANQGSEA. The CDR3 sequence: CSVELPGKETQYF. The CDR3 coding sequence is TGCAGCGTTGAACTCCCGGGGAAAGAGACCCAGTACTTC.

The chain couples TRBV7-9 to TRBJ2-3; D not resolved. This CDR3 spans 11 amino acids. Germline assignment: CDR1 SEHNR and CDR2 FQNEAQ (reference sequence). Trimming removed 10 bases at V and 4 bases at J, with 9 bases between. The CDR3 spells CATDFSDTQYF. The CDR3 DNA reads TGTGCCACCGACTTTTCAGATACGCAGTATTTT. The full variable domain, completed using reference TRBV7-9 and TRBJ2-3, is DTGVSQNPRHKITKRGQNVTFRCDPISEHNRLYWYRQTLGQGPEFLTYFQNEAQLEKSRLLSDRFSAERPKGSFSTLEIQRTEQGDSAMYLCATDFSDTQYFGPGTRLTVL.

This clone was detected a few times. The chain links TRBV11-2 to TRBJ2-1; 7 positions match TRBD1. CDR3 length: 14 amino acids. Germline CDR1 and CDR2: SGHAT and FQNNGV. V dropped 5 bases and J dropped 7; count of bases not matched to a gene: 8. The CDR3 DNA follows: TGTGCCAGCAGCCCCCCCTCGACAGGGAATGAGCAGTTCTTC. It codes for CASSPPSTGNEQFF.

This clone has only one observation. The V gene is TRBV14, the J gene TRBJ1-2, with D maybe TRBD1 (6 bases). V was cut by 4 bases and J by 4 bases, with 13 bases left in between. The CDR3 totals 14 residues. Germline values: CDR1 SGHDN, CDR2 FVKESK. CDR3 in DNA: TGTGCCAGCAGCCGACAGGACAGCCTCTATGGCTACACCTTC. Translating gives CASSRQDSLYGYTF. Full variable domain (rest looked up from reference TRBV14 and TRBJ1-2): EAGVTQFPSHSVIEKGQTVTLRCDPISGHDNLYWYRRVMGKEIKFLLHFVKESKQDESGMPNNRFLAERTGGTYSTLKVQPAELEDSGVYFCASSRQDSLYGYTFGSGTRLTVV.

This clone turned up a few times. The chain has TRBV4-1 and TRBJ1-6; 7 bases align to TRBD1. The length of the CDR3 is 15 residues. Germline loops: CDR1 MGHRA, CDR2 YSYEKL. J lost 8 bases, V lost 1 base, and 5 bases had no gene match. The CDR3, as DNA: TGCGCCAGCAGCCAAGGACAGGGAGAGGATTCACCCCTCCACTTT. Its translation: CASSQGQGEDSPLHF.

The rearrangement links TRBV19 to TRBJ1-4; D ambiguous. The CDR3 consists of 15 residues. Trimming removed 8 bases from V and 1 base from J, with 14 bases in between. The germline gives CDR1 LNHDA, CDR2 SQIVND (reference sequence). For the CDR3, the DNA is TGTGCCAGTTCAATCCGTTGGGGAACTAATGAAAAACTGTTTTTT. It is translated as CASSIRWGTNEKLFF. Filled out from reference TRBV19 and TRBJ1-4, the complete variable domain reads DGGITQSPKYLFRKEGQNVTLSCEQNLNHDAMYWYRQDPGQGLRLIYYSQIVNDFQKGDIAEGYSVSREKKESFPLTVTSAQKNPTAFYLCASSIRWGTNEKLFFGSGTQLSVL.

The chain links TRBV7-9 to TRBJ1-4, with 12 bases fitting TRBD1. Germline V gene lookup returns CDR1 SEHNR and CDR2 FQNEAQ (reference sequence). With 4 bases clipped from V and 3 bases from J, the junction kept 6 bases outside the gene matches. The CDR3 is 17 amino acids. The DNA of the CDR3 is TGTGCCAGCAGCTCCGGGACAGGGGGCGCGGCTAATGAAAAACTGTTTTTT. It codes for CASSSGTGGAANEKLFF.

A single count supports this clone. The chain carries TRBV4-1 and TRBJ1-3; D remains unclear. The CDR3 loop spans 14 amino acids. The V end lost 0 bases, the J end lost 8 bases, and 11 bases lay between the germline ends. CDR1 is MGHRA, CDR2 YSYEKL, per germline. The CDR3 bases are TGCGCCAGCAGCCAAGATAAGATCACGGACACCATATATTTT. The encoded protein is CASSQDKITDTIYF.

The rearrangement uses TRBV11-1 and TRBJ2-3; 11 bases agree with TRBD2. Unmatched junction bases numbered 2, after V lost 1 base and J lost 2 bases. This CDR3 has 16 amino acids. CDR1 SGHAT and CDR2 FQDESV come from the germline V gene (reference sequence). The CDR3 DNA is TGTGCCAGCAGCTTAGAGACTAGCGGGGACACAGATACGCAGTATTTT. It is translated as CASSLETSGDTDTQYF.

This clone was detected only a few times. J is TRBJ1-1 and V is TRBV5-4; D uncertain. The CDR3 has 14 amino acids. Trimming cost V 1 base and J 1 base, with 8 bases left between them. Germline-derived CDR1 and CDR2 are SGHNT and YYREEE (reference sequence). CDR3 nucleotide sequence: TGTGCCAGCAGCTTGCCGGACCGGAACACTGAAGCTTTCTTT. Encoded protein: CASSLPDRNTEAFF.

The V and J genes are TRBV7-7 and TRBJ2-5, with D perhaps matching TRBD2 (5 bases). Germline V lookup: CDR1 SSHAT, CDR2 FNYEAQ (reference sequence). This CDR3 comprises 14 residues. V lost 5 bases and J lost 5, with 15 bases in between. The CDR3 sequence is CASSPGLGLETQYF. CDR3 bases: TGTGCCAGCAGCCCAGGACTGGGCCTTGAGACCCAGTACTTC.

This rearrangement joins TRBV15 to TRBJ2-2; D gene unclear. The CDR3 is made up of 14 amino acids. CDR1 is LNHNV and CDR2 is YYDKDF in the germline V gene (reference sequence). V lost 1 base and J 3 bases, leaving 6 bases between the germline ends. CDR3 sequence (DNA): TGTGCCACCAGCAGAGCAGTGTACACCGGGGAGCTGTTTTTT. Its protein is CATSRAVYTGELFF.